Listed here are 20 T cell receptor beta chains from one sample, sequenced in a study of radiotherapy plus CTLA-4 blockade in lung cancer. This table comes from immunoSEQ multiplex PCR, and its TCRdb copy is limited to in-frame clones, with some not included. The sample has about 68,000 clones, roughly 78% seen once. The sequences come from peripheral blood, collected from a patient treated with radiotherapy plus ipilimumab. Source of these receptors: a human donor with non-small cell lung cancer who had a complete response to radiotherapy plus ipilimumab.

CDR3 in amino acids: CSAAEGFGNTIYF. In DNA form, the CDR3 reads TGCAGCGCTGCGGAGGGGTTTGGAAACACCATATATTTT. The rearrangement uses TRBV29-1 and TRBJ1-3; TRBD1 is a possible D gene (5 bases). Germline lookup yields CDR1 SQVTM and CDR2 ANQGSEA. The CDR3 sequence is 13 residues long. V lost 7 bases, J lost 3 bases, and 13 bases lay in between.

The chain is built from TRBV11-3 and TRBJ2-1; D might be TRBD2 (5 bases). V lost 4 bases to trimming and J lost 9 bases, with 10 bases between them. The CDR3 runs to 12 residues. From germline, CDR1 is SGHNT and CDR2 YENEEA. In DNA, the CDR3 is TGTGCCAGCAGCTGGAGAGGGAGTGAGCAGTTCTTC. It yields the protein CASSWRGSEQFF.

CDR3 in DNA: TGTGCCAGCAGCCCGAGCTCGGACCTGCGAACCGGGGAGCTGTTTTTT. This sequence encodes CASSPSSDLRTGELFF. This chain connects TRBV7-8 to TRBJ2-2; D is uncertain. This CDR3 comprises 16 residues. Germline lookup yields CDR1 SGHVS and CDR2 FQNEAQ. V gave up 5 bases and J gave up 5 bases, with 18 bases separating them.

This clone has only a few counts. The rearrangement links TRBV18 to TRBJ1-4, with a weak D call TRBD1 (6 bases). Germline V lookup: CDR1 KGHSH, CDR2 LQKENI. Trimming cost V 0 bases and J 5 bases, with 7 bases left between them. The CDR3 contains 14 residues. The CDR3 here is CASSPPTGNEKLFF. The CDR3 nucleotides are TGTGCCAGCTCACCACCGACAGGAAATGAAAAACTGTTTTTT.

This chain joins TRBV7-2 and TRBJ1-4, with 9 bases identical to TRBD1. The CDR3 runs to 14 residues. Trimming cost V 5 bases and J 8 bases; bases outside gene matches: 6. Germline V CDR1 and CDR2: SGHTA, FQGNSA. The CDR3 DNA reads TGTGCCAGCAGCCATGGGACAGGGAGGGAAAAACTGTTTTTT. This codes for CASSHGTGREKLFF.

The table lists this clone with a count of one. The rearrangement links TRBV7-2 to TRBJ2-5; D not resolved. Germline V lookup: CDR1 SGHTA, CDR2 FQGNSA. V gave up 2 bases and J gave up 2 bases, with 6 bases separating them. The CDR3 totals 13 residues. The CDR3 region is CASSLNSQETQYF. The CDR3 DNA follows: TGTGCCAGCAGCTTAAACAGTCAAGAGACCCAGTACTTC.

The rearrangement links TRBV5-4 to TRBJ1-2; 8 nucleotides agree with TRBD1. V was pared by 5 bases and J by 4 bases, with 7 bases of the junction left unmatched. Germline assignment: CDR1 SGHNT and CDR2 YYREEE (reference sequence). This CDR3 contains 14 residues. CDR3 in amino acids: CASRIDRGTYGYTF. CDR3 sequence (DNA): TGTGCCAGCAGGATTGACAGGGGCACCTATGGCTACACCTTC.

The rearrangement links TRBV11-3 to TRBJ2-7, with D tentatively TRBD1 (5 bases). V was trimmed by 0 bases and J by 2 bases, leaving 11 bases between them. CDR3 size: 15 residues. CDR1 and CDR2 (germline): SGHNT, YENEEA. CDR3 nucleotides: TGTGCCAGCAGCTTAGATGGTAGACAGCCCTACGAGCAGTACGTC. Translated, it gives CASSLDGRQPYEQYV.

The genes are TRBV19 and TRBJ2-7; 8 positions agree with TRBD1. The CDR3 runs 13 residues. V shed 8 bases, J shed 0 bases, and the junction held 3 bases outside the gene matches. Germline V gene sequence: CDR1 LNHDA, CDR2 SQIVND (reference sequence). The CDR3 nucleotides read TGTGCCAGTGGGGGACAGGTCTCCTACGAGCAGTACTTC. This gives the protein CASGGQVSYEQYF. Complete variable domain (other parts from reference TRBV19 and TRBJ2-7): DGGITQSPKYLFRKEGQNVTLSCEQNLNHDAMYWYRQDPGQGLRLIYYSQIVNDFQKGDIAEGYSVSREKKESFPLTVTSAQKNPTAFYLCASGGQVSYEQYFGPGTRLTVT.

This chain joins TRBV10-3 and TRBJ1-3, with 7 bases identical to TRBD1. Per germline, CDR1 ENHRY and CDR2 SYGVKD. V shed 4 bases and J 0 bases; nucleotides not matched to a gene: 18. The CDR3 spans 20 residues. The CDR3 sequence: CAISVGPPGTASISGNTIYF. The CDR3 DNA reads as TGTGCCATCAGTGTCGGCCCACCCGGGACAGCCTCAATCTCTGGAAACACCATATATTTT.

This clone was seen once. CDR3 residues: CASSPHRGDYEQYF. CDR3 sequence (DNA): TGTGCCAGCAGTCCCCACAGGGGGGACTACGAGCAGTACTTC. This sequence joins TRBV6-5 and TRBJ2-7, with 8 bases aligning to TRBD1. CDR1 is MNHEY and CDR2 is SVGAGI in the germline V gene. V lost 5 bases, J lost 3 bases, and 6 bases stayed unmatched. This CDR3 is 14 amino acids long.

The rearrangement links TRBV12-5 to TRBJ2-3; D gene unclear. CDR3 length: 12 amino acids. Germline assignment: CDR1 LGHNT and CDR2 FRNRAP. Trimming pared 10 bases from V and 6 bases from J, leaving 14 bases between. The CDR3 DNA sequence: TGTGCTACTGCGGTACTTGGGGATACGCAGTATTTT. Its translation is CATAVLGDTQYF.

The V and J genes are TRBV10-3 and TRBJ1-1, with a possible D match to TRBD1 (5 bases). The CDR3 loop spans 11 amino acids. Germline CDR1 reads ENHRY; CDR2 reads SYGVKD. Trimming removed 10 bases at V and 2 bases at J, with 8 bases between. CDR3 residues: CATQGNTEAFF. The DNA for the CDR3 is TGTGCCACCCAGGGTAACACTGAAGCTTTCTTT.

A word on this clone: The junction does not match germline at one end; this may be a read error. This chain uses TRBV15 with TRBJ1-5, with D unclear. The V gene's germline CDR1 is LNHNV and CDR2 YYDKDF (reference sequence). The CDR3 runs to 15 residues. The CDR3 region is CATSRDRTVNQPQHF. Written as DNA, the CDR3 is TGTGCCACCAGCCGAGATCGTACAGTCAATCAGCCCCAGCATTTT.

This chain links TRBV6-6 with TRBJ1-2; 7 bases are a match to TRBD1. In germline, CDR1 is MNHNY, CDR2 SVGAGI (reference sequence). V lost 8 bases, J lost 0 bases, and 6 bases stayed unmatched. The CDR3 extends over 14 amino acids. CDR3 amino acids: CASEGQTTNYGYTF. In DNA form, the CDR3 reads TGTGCCAGCGAGGGACAGACAACTAACTATGGCTACACCTTC.

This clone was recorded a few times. This CDR3 reads CASSLAGQGDGYTF. CDR3 in DNA: TGTGCCAGCAGCTTAGCAGGGCAGGGTGATGGCTACACCTTC. The chain recombines TRBV7-2 with TRBJ1-2, with D perhaps TRBD1 (5 bases). Deletions cut 0 bases from V and 6 bases from J, with 11 bases between. In germline, CDR1 is SGHTA, CDR2 FQGNSA. The CDR3 extends over 14 amino acids.

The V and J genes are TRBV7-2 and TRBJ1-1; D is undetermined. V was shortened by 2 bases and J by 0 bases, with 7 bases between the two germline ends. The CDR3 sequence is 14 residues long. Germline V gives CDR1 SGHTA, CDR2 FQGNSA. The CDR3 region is CASSLSGMNTEAFF. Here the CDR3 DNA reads TGTGCCAGCAGCTTATCTGGGATGAACACTGAAGCTTTCTTT.

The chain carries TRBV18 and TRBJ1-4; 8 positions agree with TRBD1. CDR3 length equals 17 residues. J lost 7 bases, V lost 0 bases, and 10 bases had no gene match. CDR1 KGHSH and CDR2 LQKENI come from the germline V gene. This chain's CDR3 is CASSPPPPGQGGEKLFF. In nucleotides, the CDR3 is TGTGCCAGCTCACCACCGCCACCCGGACAGGGAGGTGAAAAACTGTTTTTT.

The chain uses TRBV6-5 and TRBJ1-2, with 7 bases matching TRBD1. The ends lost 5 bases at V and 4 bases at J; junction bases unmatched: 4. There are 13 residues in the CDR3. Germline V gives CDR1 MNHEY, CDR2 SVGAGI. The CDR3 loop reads CASSATGFYGYTF. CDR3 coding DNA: TGTGCCAGCAGTGCGACAGGGTTCTATGGCTACACCTTC.

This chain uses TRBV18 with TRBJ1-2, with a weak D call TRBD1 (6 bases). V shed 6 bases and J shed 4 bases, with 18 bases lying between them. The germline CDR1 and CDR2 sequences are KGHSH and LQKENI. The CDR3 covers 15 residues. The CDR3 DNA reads TGTGCCAGCTCCCCTCAGGGAGGACAGTCCTATGGCTACACCTTC. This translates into CASSPQGGQSYGYTF.